This entry is about one T cell receptor beta chain. This sample is drawn from a study of blood T cell repertoires in COVID-19. Only in-frame clones appear in the TCRdb table, and some are missing; sequencing was by immunoSEQ multiplex PCR. The data show about 200,000 clones, 75% to 90% seen once. Self-reported history from a screening survey and questionnaire set each donor's cohort. In Cohort 3, a recovered donor had either two negative PCRs, clearance, or symptom resolution. Sequences were obtained from PBMCs or T cells enriched from blood (not recorded which). The TCR sequence derives from a man aged 25 to 45 who had recovered from COVID-19.

CDR3 loop: CASSLGLADVYEQYF. CDR3 nucleotides: TGTGCCAGCAGCTTAGGGCTAGCGGACGTCTACGAGCAGTACTTC. This chain links TRBV7-2 with TRBJ2-7, with TRBD2 identical over 7 bases. After removal of 1 base from V and 3 bases from J, the junction contained 6 bases not matched to a gene. This CDR3 has 15 amino acids. Germline assignment: CDR1 SGHTA and CDR2 FQGNSA.